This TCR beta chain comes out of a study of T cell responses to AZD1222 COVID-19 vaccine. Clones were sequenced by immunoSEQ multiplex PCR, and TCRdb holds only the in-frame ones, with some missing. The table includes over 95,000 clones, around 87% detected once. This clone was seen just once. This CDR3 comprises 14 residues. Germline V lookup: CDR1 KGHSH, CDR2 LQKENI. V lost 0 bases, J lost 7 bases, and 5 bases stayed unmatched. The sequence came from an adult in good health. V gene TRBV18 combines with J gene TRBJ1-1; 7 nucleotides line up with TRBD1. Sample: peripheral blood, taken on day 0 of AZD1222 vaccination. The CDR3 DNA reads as TGTGCCAGCTCACCACCACGTAACAGGGGTGAAGCTTTCTTT. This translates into CASSPPRNRGEAFF.